This T cell receptor beta chain was captured in a study of cytomegalovirus exposure and HLA in healthy donors. Findings and limits, study-wide: In vitro testing confirmed three CMV-associated chains as specific for CMV antigens. CMV serostatus was the only recorded immune exposure for donors.

For this clone: Its antigen is still unknown.

Vbeta (60) and Jbeta (13) primers were used in the PCR. Sequenced by immunoSEQ multiplex PCR; TCRdb stores in-frame clones only, minus some. The sample lists about 190,000 clones; around nine tenths were seen once. What was sequenced was PBMCs. The origin of this receptor is a woman aged 25 to 39 in good health and CMV-seronegative.

DNA of the CDR3: TGCGCCAGCAGCTTGGTTGGCATGGAGACCCAGTACTTC. This encodes CASSLVGMETQYF. The rearrangement uses TRBV5-1 and TRBJ2-5, with D unclear. The CDR3 contains 13 residues. CDR1 and CDR2 (germline): SGHRS, YFSETQ. The V end was cut by 0 bases, the J end by 5 bases, with 8 bases between.